This TCR beta chain originates from a study of technical replicates of blood from a few donors. The germline CDR1 and CDR2 sequences are SEHNR and FQNEAQ (reference sequence). The CDR3 loop spans 16 amino acids. V lost 5 bases and J lost 5; bases outside the gene matches: 15. Only in-frame clones appear in the TCRdb table, and some are missing; sequencing was by immunoSEQ multiplex PCR. The sample lists about 68,000 clones; about 97% were seen once. Sequencing was performed on T cells isolated from PBMCs. V and J are TRBV7-9 and TRBJ2-7; 7 nucleotides match TRBD1. The source of this sequence is a human donor in good health. The CDR3 region has the DNA TGTGCCAGCAGCCCAGGGGGATACCTAATGAGGGACGAGCAGTACTTC. Amino acids: CASSPGGYLMRDEQYF.